A single T cell receptor (beta chain) is shown here with its context. Its cognate antigen is unknown. The run of the v3.0 immunoSEQ assay was at survey level. Sequencing was performed with immunoSEQ multiplex PCR; in TCRdb, only in-frame clones are kept and a portion is missing. The sample shows 20,000 to 25,000 clones, around 79% of them seen only once. One or more pre-ART and two or more post-ART PBMC samples were available from each donor. This sample is part of a study of long-term antiretroviral therapy in people with HIV. Overall study findings and caveats: Increased diversity was seen after ART, yet it remained lower than in transplant donor controls. The repertoire was dominated at all time points by clones expanded before ART.

This CDR3 spans 17 amino acids. Germline-derived CDR1 and CDR2 are SGHRS and YFSETQ. With 4 bases removed from V and 0 bases from J, the gap between germline ends came to 17 bases. This chain uses TRBV5-1 with TRBJ1-3, with D uncertain. The sample here was unsorted PBMCs, taken 4.1 years after starting antiretroviral therapy. The receptor was isolated from a woman in her thirties or forties with HIV. CDR3 sequence reads: CASSALLRGTSGNTIYF. The DNA for the CDR3 is TGCGCCAGCAGCGCCCTTCTACGAGGCACCTCTGGAAACACCATATATTTT. The full variable domain, with the rest looked up from reference TRBV5-1 and TRBJ1-3, is KAGVTQTPRYLIKTRGQQVTLSCSPISGHRSVSWYQQTPGQGLQFLFEYFSETQRNKGNFPGRFSGRQFSNSRSEMNVSTLELGDSALYLCASSALLRGTSGNTIYFGEGSWLTVV.